The rows below give T cell receptor beta chains drawn from one sample of a study of blood T cell repertoires in COVID-19. The assay was immunoSEQ multiplex PCR, and TCRdb's table has in-frame clones only and misses some. The repertoire consists of about 190,000 clones, with 86% occurring once and the leading ten covering around 24%. Sequenced input: PBMCs or T cells enriched from blood (not recorded which). The receptors originated from a woman in her 40s in a cohort exposed to, infected with or recovered from COVID-19 (not recorded which). The CDR3 runs from the conserved cysteine through the conserved F or W.

>20|TRBJ2-5|TRBV13
CASSFGLAGSRHAVGETQYF
>14|TRBJ2-5|TRBV5-1
CASSPGTSRETQYF
>15|TRBJ2-2|TRBV27
CASSLAGMGTGELFF
>16|TRBJ1-3|TRBV28
CASSLLGARVGNTIYF
>13|TRBJ2-5|TRBV12-3/TRBV12-4
CASSLDRGKTQYF
>14|TRBJ2-1|TRBV5-1
CASRQVPSYNEQFF
>15|TRBJ2-2|TRBV6-5
CASSFSGTRAGELFF
>14|TRBJ2-7|TRBV19
CASSIISGSNEQYF
>14|TRBJ2-1|TRBV11-3
CASTTTGKVNEQFF
>14|TRBJ2-5|TRBV11-2
CASTSGEGRETQYF
>11|TRBJ2-7|TRBV5-1
CASSFRDEQYF
>15|TRBJ2-1|TRBV27
CASSYSGSPYNEQFF
>17|TRBJ2-1|TRBV19
CASSIVPGTRSYNEQFF
>14|TRBJ2-3|TRBV19
CASSLDRGTDTQYF
>12|TRBJ1-1|TRBV11-3
CASSSDRREAFF
>17|TRBJ2-5|TRBV9
CASSPSDRGNIQETQYF
>11|TRBJ2-1|TRBV12-5
CASGLNAAWVF
>14|TRBJ1-6|TRBV20-1
CSASTGTPSSPLHF
>15|TRBJ1-2|TRBV3-1/TRBV3-2
CASSQEGGSGYGYTF
>16|TRBJ2-2|TRBV23-1
CAGEERDRGYTGELFF
>14|TRBJ2-2|TRBV13
CASRVGANTGELFF
>15|TRBJ1-5|TRBV6-5
CASSYSRDLGQPQHF
>14|TRBJ1-5|TRBV27
CASSRGMSNQPQHF
>13|TRBJ2-7|TRBV20-1
CSASGTPAYEQYF
>14|TRBJ2-7|TRBV29-1
CSVVRRQGLGEQYF
>16|TRBJ2-2|TRBV11-3
CASSSMTGSNTGELFF
>16|TRBJ2-5|TRBV7-2
CASSLASTGEQETQYF
>12|TRBJ1-2|TRBV29-1
CSVVAPNYGYTF
>18|TRBJ1-4|TRBV13
CASSAFASTREADEKLFF
>15|TRBJ2-2|TRBV29-1
CSVAPIGTGGRELFF
>15|TRBJ1-1|TRBV7-9
CASSLGGQGNTEAFF
>13|TRBJ1-1|TRBV27
CASSYRDRFEAFF
>14|TRBJ1-1|TRBV10-2
CASSLTGLNTEAFF
>14|TRBJ2-2|TRBV24-1
CATSRTSYTGELFF
>17|TRBJ2-1|TRBV5-6
CASSLSLGGLTYNEQFF
>14|TRBJ2-5|TRBV2
CASRNEVRRETQYF